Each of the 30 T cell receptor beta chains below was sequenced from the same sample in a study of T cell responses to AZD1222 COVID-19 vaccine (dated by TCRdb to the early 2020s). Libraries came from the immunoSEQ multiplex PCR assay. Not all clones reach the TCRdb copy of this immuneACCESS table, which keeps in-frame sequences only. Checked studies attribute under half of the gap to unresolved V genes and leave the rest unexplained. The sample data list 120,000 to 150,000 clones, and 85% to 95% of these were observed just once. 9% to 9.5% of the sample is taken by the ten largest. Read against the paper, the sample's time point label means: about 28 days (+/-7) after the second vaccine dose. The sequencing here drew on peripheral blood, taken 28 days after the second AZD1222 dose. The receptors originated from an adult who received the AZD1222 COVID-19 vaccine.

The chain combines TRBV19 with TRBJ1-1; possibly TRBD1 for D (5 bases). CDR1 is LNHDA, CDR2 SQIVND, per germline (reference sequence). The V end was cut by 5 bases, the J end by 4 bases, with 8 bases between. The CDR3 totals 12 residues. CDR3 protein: CASSWGTTEAFF. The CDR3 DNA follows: TGTGCCAGTAGTTGGGGGACCACTGAAGCTTTCTTT.

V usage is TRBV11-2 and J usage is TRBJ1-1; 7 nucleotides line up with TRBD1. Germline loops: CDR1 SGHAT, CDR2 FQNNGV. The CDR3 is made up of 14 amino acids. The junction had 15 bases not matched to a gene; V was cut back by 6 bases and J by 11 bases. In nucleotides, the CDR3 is TGTGCCAGCAGATATATCGGACAGGACGGCCGTGCTTTCTTT. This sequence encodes CASRYIGQDGRAFF.

The CDR3 DNA follows: TGTGCCAGCTCACCACCGTCACAGGGAGGAGAAAAACTGTTTTTT. It specifies CASSPPSQGGEKLFF. The chain combines TRBV18 with TRBJ1-4; perhaps TRBD1 as D (6 bases). The CDR3 loop spans 15 amino acids. The germline V gene has CDR1 KGHSH and CDR2 LQKENI. Trimming removed 0 bases from V and 8 bases from J, with 13 bases in between.

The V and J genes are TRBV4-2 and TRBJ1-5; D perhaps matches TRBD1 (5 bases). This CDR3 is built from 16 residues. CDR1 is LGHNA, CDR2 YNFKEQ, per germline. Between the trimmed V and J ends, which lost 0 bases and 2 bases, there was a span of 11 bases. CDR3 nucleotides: TGTGCCAGCAGCCAAGAAAGGGGAGCTGGCAATCAGCCCCAGCATTTT. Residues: CASSQERGAGNQPQHF.

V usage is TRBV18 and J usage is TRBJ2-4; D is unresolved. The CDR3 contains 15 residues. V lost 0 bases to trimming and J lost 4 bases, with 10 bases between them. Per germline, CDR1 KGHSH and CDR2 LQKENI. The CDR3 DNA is TGTGCCAGCTCACCACCGGGCCGGTTGAAAAACATTCAGTACTTC. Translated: CASSPPGRLKNIQYF.

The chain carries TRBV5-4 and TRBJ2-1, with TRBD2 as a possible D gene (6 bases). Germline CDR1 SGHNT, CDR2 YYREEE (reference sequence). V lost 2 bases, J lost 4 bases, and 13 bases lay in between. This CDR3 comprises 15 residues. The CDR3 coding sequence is TGTGCCAGCAGCTTCGGGGGTAAGATATACAATGAGCAGTTCTTC. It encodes CASSFGGKIYNEQFF.

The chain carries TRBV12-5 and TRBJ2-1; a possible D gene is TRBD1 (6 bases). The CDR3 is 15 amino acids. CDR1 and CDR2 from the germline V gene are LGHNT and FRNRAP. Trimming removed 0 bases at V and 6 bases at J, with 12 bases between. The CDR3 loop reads CASGLVSGRGNEQFF. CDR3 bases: TGTGCTAGTGGTTTGGTATCGGGCAGGGGCAATGAGCAGTTCTTC.

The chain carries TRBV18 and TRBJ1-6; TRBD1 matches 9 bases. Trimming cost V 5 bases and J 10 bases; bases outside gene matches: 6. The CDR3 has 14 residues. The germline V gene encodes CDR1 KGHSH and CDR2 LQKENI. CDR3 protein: CASSTGTGNSPLHF. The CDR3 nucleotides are TGTGCCAGCTCAACCGGGACAGGGAACTCACCCCTCCACTTT.

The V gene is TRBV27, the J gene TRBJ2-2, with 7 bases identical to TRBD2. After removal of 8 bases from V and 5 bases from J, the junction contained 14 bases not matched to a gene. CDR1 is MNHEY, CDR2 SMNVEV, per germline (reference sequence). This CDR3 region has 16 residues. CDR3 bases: TGTGCCAGCCGTCCGGGGAGGGCTCTTCGGACCGGGGAGCTGTTTTTT. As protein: CASRPGRALRTGELFF.

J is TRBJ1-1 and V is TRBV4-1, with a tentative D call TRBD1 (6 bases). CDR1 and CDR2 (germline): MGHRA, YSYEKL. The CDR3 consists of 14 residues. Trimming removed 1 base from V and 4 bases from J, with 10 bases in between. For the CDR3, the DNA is TGCGCCAGCAGCCAAGCTGGGGGGCCCACTGAAGCTTTCTTT. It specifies CASSQAGGPTEAFF.

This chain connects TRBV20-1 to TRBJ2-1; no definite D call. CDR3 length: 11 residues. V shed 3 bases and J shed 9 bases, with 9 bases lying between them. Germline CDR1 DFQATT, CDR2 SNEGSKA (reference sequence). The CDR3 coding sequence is TGCAGTGCTAGGCGTGACTCTGAGCAGTTCTTC. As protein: CSARRDSEQFF.

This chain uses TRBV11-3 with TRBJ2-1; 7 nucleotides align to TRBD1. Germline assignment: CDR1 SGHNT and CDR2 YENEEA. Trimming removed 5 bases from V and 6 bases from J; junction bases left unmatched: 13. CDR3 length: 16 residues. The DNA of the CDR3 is TGTGCCAGCAGCACCTCGATATCGGGACAGCCCAATGAGCAGTTCTTC. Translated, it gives CASSTSISGQPNEQFF.

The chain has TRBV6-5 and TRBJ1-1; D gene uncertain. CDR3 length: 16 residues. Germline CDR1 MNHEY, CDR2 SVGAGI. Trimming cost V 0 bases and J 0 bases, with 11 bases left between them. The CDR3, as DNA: TGTGCCAGCAGTTACTCGATCGCGACGGTGAACACTGAAGCTTTCTTT. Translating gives CASSYSIATVNTEAFF.

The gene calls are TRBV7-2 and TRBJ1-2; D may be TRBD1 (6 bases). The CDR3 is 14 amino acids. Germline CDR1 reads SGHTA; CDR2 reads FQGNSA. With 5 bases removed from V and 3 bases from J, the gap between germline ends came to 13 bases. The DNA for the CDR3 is TGTGCCAGCAGCCAGGACAGAAAACACTATGGCTACACCTTC. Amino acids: CASSQDRKHYGYTF.

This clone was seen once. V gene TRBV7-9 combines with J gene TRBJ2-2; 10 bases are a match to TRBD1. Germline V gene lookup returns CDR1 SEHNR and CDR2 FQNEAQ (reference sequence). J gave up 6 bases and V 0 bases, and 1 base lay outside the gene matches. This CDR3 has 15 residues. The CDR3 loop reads CASSLAGTGAGELFF. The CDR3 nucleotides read TGTGCCAGCAGCTTAGCCGGGACAGGGGCCGGGGAGCTGTTTTTT.

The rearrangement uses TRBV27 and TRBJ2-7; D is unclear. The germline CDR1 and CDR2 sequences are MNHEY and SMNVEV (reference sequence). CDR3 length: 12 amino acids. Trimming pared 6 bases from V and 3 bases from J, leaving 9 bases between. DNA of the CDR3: TGTGCCAGCAGCTCGTGGAGCTACGAGCAGTACTTC. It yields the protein CASSSWSYEQYF.

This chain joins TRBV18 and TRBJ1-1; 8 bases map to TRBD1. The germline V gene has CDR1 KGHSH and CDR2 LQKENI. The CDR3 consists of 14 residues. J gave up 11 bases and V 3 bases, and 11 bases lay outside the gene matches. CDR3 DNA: TGTGCCAGCTCACCTCAAGGGACAGGCGGAGCGGCTTTCTTT. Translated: CASSPQGTGGAAFF.

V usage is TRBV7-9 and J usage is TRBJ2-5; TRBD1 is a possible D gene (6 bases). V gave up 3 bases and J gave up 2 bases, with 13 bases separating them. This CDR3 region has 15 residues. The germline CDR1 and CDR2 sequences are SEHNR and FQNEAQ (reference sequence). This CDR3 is CASSLLGQLQETQYF. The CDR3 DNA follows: TGTGCCAGCAGCTTGCTCGGACAGCTACAAGAGACCCAGTACTTC.

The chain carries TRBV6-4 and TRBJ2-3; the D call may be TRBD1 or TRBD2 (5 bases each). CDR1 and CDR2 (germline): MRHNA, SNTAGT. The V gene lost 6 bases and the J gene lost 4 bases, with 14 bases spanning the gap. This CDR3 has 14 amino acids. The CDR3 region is CASSRDDRPDTQYF. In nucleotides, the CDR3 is TGTGCCAGCAGCCGGGACGACAGACCAGATACGCAGTATTTT.

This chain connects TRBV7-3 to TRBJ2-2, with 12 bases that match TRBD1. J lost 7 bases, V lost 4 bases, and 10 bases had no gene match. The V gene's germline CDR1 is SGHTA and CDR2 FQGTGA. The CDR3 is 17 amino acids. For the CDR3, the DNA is TGTGCCAGCAGCTCCGAAGGGACAGGGGGCAGAGGCGGGGAGCTGTTTTTT. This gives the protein CASSSEGTGGRGGELFF.

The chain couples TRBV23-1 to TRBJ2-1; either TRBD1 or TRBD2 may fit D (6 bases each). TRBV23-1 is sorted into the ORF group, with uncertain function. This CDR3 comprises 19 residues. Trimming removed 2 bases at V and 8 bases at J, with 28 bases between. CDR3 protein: CASSQKGGRVRDQKDEQFF. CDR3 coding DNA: TGCGCCAGCAGTCAAAAGGGGGGACGAGTCCGGGACCAGAAGGATGAGCAGTTCTTC.

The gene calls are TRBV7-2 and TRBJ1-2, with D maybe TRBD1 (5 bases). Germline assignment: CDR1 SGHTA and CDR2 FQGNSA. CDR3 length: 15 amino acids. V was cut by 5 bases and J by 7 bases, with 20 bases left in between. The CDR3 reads CASSPPGTPGIGYTF. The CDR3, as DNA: TGTGCCAGCAGCCCCCCCGGGACCCCGGGTATTGGCTACACCTTC.

CDR3 sequence: CASSLGLGGNEQFF. The DNA of the CDR3 is TGTGCCAGCTCACTGGGACTAGGCGGAAATGAGCAGTTCTTC. V gene TRBV18 combines with J gene TRBJ2-1, with 8 bases aligning to TRBD2. The trim removed 4 bases at V and 7 bases at J, leaving 6 bases unmatched. Germline CDR1 is KGHSH and CDR2 is LQKENI. The CDR3 totals 14 residues.

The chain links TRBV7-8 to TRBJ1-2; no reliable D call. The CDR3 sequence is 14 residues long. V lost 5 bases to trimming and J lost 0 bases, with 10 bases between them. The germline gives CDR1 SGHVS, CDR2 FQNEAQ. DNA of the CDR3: TGTGCCAGCAGCCCCAGGAGAGCTAACTATGGCTACACCTTC. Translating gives CASSPRRANYGYTF.

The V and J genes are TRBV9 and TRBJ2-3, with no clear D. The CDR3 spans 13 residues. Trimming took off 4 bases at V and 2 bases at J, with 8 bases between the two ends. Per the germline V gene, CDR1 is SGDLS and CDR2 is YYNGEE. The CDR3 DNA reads TGTGCCAGCAGCAAAGCCCACACAGATACGCAGTATTTT. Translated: CASSKAHTDTQYF.

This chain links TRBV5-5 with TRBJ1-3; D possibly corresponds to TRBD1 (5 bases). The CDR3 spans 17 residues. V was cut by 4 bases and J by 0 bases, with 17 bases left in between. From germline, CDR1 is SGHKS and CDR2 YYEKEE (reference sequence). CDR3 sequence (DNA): TGTGCCAGCAGCGACTTATCCTGGGACCCCTCTGGAAACACCATATATTTT. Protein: CASSDLSWDPSGNTIYF.

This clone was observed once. The CDR3 bases are TGTGCCAGCAGTTTTCCCGGGGGAACTGAAGCTTTCTTT. Protein product: CASSFPGGTEAFF. The chain uses TRBV28 and TRBJ1-1, with D possibly being TRBD1 (5 bases). Between the trimmed V and J ends, which lost 3 bases and 5 bases, there was a span of 10 bases. Germline-derived CDR1 and CDR2 are MDHEN and SYDVKM. This CDR3 region has 13 residues.

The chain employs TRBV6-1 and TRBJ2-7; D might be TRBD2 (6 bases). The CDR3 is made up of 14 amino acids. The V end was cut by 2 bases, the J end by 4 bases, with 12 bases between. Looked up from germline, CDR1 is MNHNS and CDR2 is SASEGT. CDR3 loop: CASSEYRGTYEQYF. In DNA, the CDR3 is TGTGCCAGCAGTGAATATCGTGGGACTTACGAGCAGTACTTC.

The CDR3 protein is CASSGRQGGGYGYTF. CDR3 nucleotide sequence: TGTGCCAGCAGCGGTCGACAGGGGGGCGGCTATGGCTACACCTTC. The chain has TRBV7-2 and TRBJ1-2, with 9 nucleotides matching TRBD1. Germline values: CDR1 SGHTA, CDR2 FQGNSA. The CDR3 has 15 residues. After removal of 5 bases from V and 4 bases from J, the junction contained 8 bases not matched to a gene.

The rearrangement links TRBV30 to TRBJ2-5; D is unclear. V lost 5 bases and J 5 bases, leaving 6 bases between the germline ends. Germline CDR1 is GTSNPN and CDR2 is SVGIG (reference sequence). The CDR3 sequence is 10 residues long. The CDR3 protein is CAWAGETQYF. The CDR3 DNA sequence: TGTGCCTGGGCCGGGGAGACCCAGTACTTC. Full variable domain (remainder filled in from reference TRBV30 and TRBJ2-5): SQTIHQWPATLVQPVGSPLSLECTVEGTSNPNLYWYRQAAGRGLQLLFYSVGIGQISSEVPQNLSASRPQDRQFILSSKKLLLSDSGFYLCAWAGETQYFGPGTRLLVL.